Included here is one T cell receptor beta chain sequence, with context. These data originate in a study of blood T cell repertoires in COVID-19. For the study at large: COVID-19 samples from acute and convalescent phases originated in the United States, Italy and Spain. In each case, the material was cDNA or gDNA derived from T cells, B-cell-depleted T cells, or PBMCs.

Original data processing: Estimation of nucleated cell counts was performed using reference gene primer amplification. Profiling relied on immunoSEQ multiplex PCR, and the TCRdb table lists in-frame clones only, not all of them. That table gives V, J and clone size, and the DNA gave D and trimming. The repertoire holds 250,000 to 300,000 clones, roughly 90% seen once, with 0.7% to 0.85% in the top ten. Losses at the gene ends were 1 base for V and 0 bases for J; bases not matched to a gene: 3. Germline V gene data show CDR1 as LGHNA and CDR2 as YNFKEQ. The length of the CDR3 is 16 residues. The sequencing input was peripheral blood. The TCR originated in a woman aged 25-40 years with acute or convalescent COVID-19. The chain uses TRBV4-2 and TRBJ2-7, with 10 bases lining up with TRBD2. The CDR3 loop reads CASSQATSGNSYEQYF. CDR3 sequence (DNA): TGTGCCAGCAGCCAAGCCACTAGCGGGAACTCCTACGAGCAGTACTTC.